These T cell receptor beta chains were read from a single sample in a study of control samples from healthy donors and cancer patients. TCRdb keeps only in-frame clones here, not all; method: immunoSEQ multiplex PCR. This sample has approximately 130,000 clones, with 80% to 90% found just once. The sequenced sample consisted of blood. The source is a man aged 40-50 years in good health. CDR3s include the opening cysteine and the closing phenylalanine or tryptophan. A D gene is named only where the DNA matches it firmly. The size of a clone is reported for some rows only, either as once, few or many, or as a class for expanded clones.

CSARAGYGYTF | TGCAGTGCTAGAGCGGGATATGGCTACACCTTC | TRBV20-1 | 11 | TRBJ1-2 | NA | NA
CASSLMWGSTDTQYF | TGTGCCAGCAGCTTGATGTGGGGTAGCACAGATACGCAGTATTTT | TRBV5-4 | 15 | TRBJ2-3 | NA | NA
CASSETGLGPLCEKLFF | TGTGCCAGCAGCGAAACAGGGTTGGGTCCCCTTTGTGAAAAACTGTTTTTT | TRBV21-1 | 17 | TRBJ1-4 | NA | NA
CAIRPAGGNYEQYF | TGTGCCATCAGACCAGCAGGGGGCAATTACGAGCAGTACTTC | TRBV10-3 | 14 | TRBJ2-7 | NA | TRBD1
CASSHVPGQNNYGYTF | TGCGCCAGCAGCCATGTCCCGGGACAGAATAACTATGGCTACACCTTC | TRBV4-1 | 16 | TRBJ1-2 | NA | TRBD1
CASSYSDGYTF | TGTGCCAGCAGTTACTCAGATGGCTACACCTTC | TRBV6-2/TRBV6-3 | 11 | TRBJ1-2 | NA | NA
CASFPGAGDTEAFF | TGTGCCAGCTTCCCAGGGGCTGGGGACACTGAAGCTTTCTTT | TRBV25-1 | 14 | TRBJ1-1 | NA | NA
CASSEEGQTRTLIAFF | TGTGCCAGCAGTGAGGAGGGACAGACCAGAACACTGATAGCTTTCTTT | TRBV6-1 | 16 | TRBJ1-1 | NA | TRBD1
CAWSQTENTEAFF | TGTGCCTGGAGTCAGACGGAGAACACTGAAGCTTTCTTT | TRBV30 | 13 | TRBJ1-1 | once | NA
CSVEEGTAVSGEQYF | TGCAGCGTTGAAGAAGGAACTGCCGTCTCGGGCGAGCAGTACTTC | TRBV29-1 | 15 | TRBJ2-7 | NA | NA
CASGLGQGIGETQYF | TGTGCTAGTGGTTTGGGGCAGGGTATCGGAGAGACCCAGTACTTC | TRBV12-5 | 15 | TRBJ2-5 | NA | NA
CASSLTDTQYF | TGCGCCAGCAGCTTAACAGATACGCAGTATTTT | TRBV5-1 | 11 | TRBJ2-3 | NA | NA
CASRPGLGDTDTQYF | TGTGCCAGCAGACCTGGACTGGGTGATACAGATACGCAGTATTTT | TRBV6-2/TRBV6-3 | 15 | TRBJ2-3 | NA | NA
CASSPGLGSGELFF | TGTGCCAGCAGCCCCGGACTAGGGAGCGGGGAGCTGTTTTTT | TRBV7-2 | 14 | TRBJ2-2 | once | TRBD2
CARGTQNTGELFF | TGTGCCAGGGGGACACAAAACACCGGGGAGCTGTTTTTT | TRBV7-9 | 13 | TRBJ2-2 | NA | NA
CASSQPGNEQFF | TGTGCCAGCAGCCAGCCGGGGAATGAGCAGTTCTTC | TRBV5-4 | 12 | TRBJ2-1 | NA | NA
CAWGQGTVNQPQHF | TGTGCCTGGGGCCAAGGGACAGTCAATCAGCCCCAGCATTTT | TRBV30 | 14 | TRBJ1-5 | few | TRBD1
CASSAVSGGIFQFF | TGTGCCAGCAGTGCCGTCTCCGGTGGAATCTTTCAGTTCTTC | TRBV6-4 | 14 | TRBJ2-1 | NA | NA
CASSPRSDANYGYTF | TGTGCCAGCTCACCACGGTCCGACGCCAACTATGGCTACACCTTC | TRBV18 | 15 | TRBJ1-2 | NA | NA
CASSLYRLAGGRTYNEQFF | TGTGCCAGCAGTTTATATCGACTAGCGGGGGGGCGGACCTACAATGAGCAGTTCTTC | TRBV27 | 19 | TRBJ2-1 | NA | TRBD2
CATSDFIPRTGGNEQFF | TGTGCCACCAGTGATTTCATACCAAGGACAGGTGGCAATGAGCAGTTCTTC | TRBV24-1 | 17 | TRBJ2-1 | NA | TRBD1
CASSFTGQVSEQYF | TGTGCCAGCAGCTTTACTGGACAGGTCTCCGAGCAGTACTTC | TRBV7-9 | 14 | TRBJ2-7 | NA | TRBD1
CASRLRTGSANQPQHF | TGTGCCAGTAGGTTACGAACAGGGTCGGCCAATCAGCCCCAGCATTTT | TRBV19 | 16 | TRBJ1-5 | NA | NA
CASSHWSTDTQYF | TGTGCCAGCAGCCACTGGAGCACAGATACGCAGTATTTT | TRBV7-9 | 13 | TRBJ2-3 | NA | NA
CASSTQQASYTF | TGTGCCAGCAGCACCCAACAGGCTTCTTACACCTTC | TRBV9 | 12 | TRBJ1-2 | NA | NA
CASSPQGDSTEAFF | TGTGCCAGCAGCCCGCAGGGGGACAGCACTGAAGCTTTCTTT | TRBV6-4 | 14 | TRBJ1-1 | NA | TRBD1
CASSSISPVYGYTF | TGCGCCAGCAGCTCGATCTCCCCCGTCTATGGCTACACCTTC | TRBV5-1 | 14 | TRBJ1-2 | NA | NA
CASSLVRGDNSPLHF | TGTGCCAGCAGCTTAGTTAGGGGGGATAATTCACCCCTCCACTTT | TRBV7-9 | 15 | TRBJ1-6 | NA | NA
CASSHGTGRNEQYF | TGTGCCAGCAGCCATGGGACAGGGAGAAACGAGCAGTACTTC | TRBV11-3 | 14 | TRBJ2-7 | few | TRBD1
CASSETDRLPKNIQYF | TGCGCCAGCAGTGAGACGGACAGACTACCCAAAAACATTCAGTACTTC | TRBV10-2 | 16 | TRBJ2-4 | NA | NA
CAWKGARNVIGNTIYF | TGTGCCTGGAAAGGTGCTAGGAACGTAATAGGAAACACCATATATTTT | TRBV30 | 16 | TRBJ1-3 | NA | NA
CASSPGQGRNTEAFF | TGTGCCAGCAGCCCAGGACAGGGAAGGAACACTGAAGCTTTCTTT | TRBV7-3 | 15 | TRBJ1-1 | NA | TRBD1
CASSQAGWNEQFF | TGCGCCAGCAGCCAGGCAGGGTGGAATGAGCAGTTCTTC | TRBV4-1 | 13 | TRBJ2-1 | NA | NA
CASSSGGAEETQYF | TGCGCCAGCAGCTCAGGGGGCGCAGAAGAGACCCAGTACTTC | TRBV5-1 | 14 | TRBJ2-5 | once | TRBD1
CASSDRPNEKLFF | TGTGCCAGCAGTGACAGACCTAATGAAAAACTGTTTTTT | TRBV6-1 | 13 | TRBJ1-4 | NA | NA
CASSPRGAHGYTF | TGTGCCAGCAGCCCTCGGGGGGCCCATGGCTACACCTTC | TRBV12-3/TRBV12-4 | 13 | TRBJ1-2 | NA | NA